These 24 T cell receptor beta chains originate from one sample sequenced in a study of OX40 agonist ivuxolimab in advanced cancers. The data were produced by immunoSEQ multiplex PCR, yet TCRdb's version contains in-frame clones alone and is incomplete. The table lists some 74,000 clones, about 90% of them singletons. The specimen was CD4+ or CD8+ T cells sorted from blood, collected in a trial of the OX40 agonist ivuxolimab. The receptors derive from an adult with an advanced solid tumor such as melanoma, head and neck, liver or kidney cancer.

This chain uses TRBV10-3 with TRBJ1-1; no definite D call. V was clipped by 1 base and J by 11 bases, with 5 bases between them. Germline-derived CDR1 and CDR2 are ENHRY and SYGVKD. The CDR3 length is 10 residues. The CDR3 protein is CAISEFAAFF. As DNA, the CDR3 is TGTGCCATCAGTGAGTTTGCGGCTTTCTTT.

The chain carries TRBV5-4 and TRBJ2-7; D unresolved. V was pared by 3 bases and J by 0 bases, with 13 bases between. The CDR3 has 15 residues. Per germline, CDR1 SGHNT and CDR2 YYREEE (reference sequence). The CDR3 reads CASSSRLGPSYEQYF. The CDR3 DNA sequence: TGTGCCAGCAGCTCTAGGTTAGGCCCCTCCTACGAGCAGTACTTC.

The V and J genes are TRBV7-3 and TRBJ2-5, with D possibly TRBD2 on 6 matching bases. V lost 4 bases and J lost 5, with 14 bases in between. Germline CDR1 is SGHTA and CDR2 is FQGTGA. The CDR3 sequence is 14 residues long. CDR3 in DNA: TGTGCCAGCAGCTCCCCCCAGGAGGGGGAGACCCAGTACTTC. Translating gives CASSSPQEGETQYF.

The rearrangement joins TRBV7-2 to TRBJ1-2; D is uncertain. Germline-derived CDR1 and CDR2 are SGHTA and FQGNSA. This CDR3 contains 15 residues. With 1 base removed from V and 6 bases from J, the gap between germline ends came to 15 bases. The CDR3 nucleotides read TGTGCCAGCAGCTTAGATGGCAGGCCAACTAATGGCTACACCTTC. This gives the protein CASSLDGRPTNGYTF.

J is TRBJ1-1 and V is TRBV6-5; D is uncertain. The V gene lost 6 bases and the J gene lost 1 base, with 3 bases spanning the gap. Germline loops: CDR1 MNHEY, CDR2 SVGAGI. This CDR3 comprises 11 residues. The CDR3 reads CASSPNTEAFF. The CDR3 bases are TGTGCCAGCAGCCCGAACACTGAAGCTTTCTTT.

The chain recombines TRBV7-3 with TRBJ2-1; 7 nucleotides agree with TRBD2. Germline V gene data show CDR1 as SGHTA and CDR2 as FQGTGA. Trimming at V came to 1 base and at J to 2 bases, leaving 5 bases not matched to a gene. The CDR3 runs 16 residues. The DNA for the CDR3 is TGTGCCAGCAGCTTAAGGGCTAGCGGTCCCTACAATGAGCAGTTCTTC. Translated: CASSLRASGPYNEQFF. The complete variable domain, with remaining parts taken from reference TRBV7-3 and TRBJ2-1, reads GAGVSQTPSNKVTEKGKYVELRCDPISGHTALYWYRQSLGQGPEFLIYFQGTGAADDSGLPNDRFFAVRPEGSVSTLKIQRTERGDSAVYLCASSLRASGPYNEQFFGPGTRLTVL.

Here the CDR3 DNA reads TGTGCCAGCAGTGCCCGCTCTGGGGCCAACGTCCTGACTTTC. Amino acid sequence: CASSARSGANVLTF. The gene calls are TRBV25-1 and TRBJ2-6; no firm D call. CDR1 is MGHDK, CDR2 SYGVNS, per germline. The germline V and J ends were trimmed by 4 bases and 0 bases, with 4 bases remaining between them. The CDR3 totals 14 residues.

This clone appeared a single time. Additional DNA sequences in this sample encode the identical CDR3. V gene TRBV7-2 combines with J gene TRBJ1-2; maybe TRBD1 (5 bases). Per germline, CDR1 SGHTA and CDR2 FQGNSA. The V end was cut by 1 base, the J end by 5 bases, with 14 bases between. The CDR3 consists of 15 residues. The CDR3, as DNA: TGTGCCAGCAGCTTAGTGGGTCCGGGGGGGTATGGCTACACCTTC. Residues: CASSLVGPGGYGYTF.

The J gene is TRBJ2-7, the V gene TRBV28; 9 nucleotides align to TRBD1. This CDR3 contains 15 residues. The junction had 5 bases not matched to a gene; V was cut back by 5 bases and J by 0 bases. Germline CDR1 and CDR2: MDHEN and SYDVKM. The chain's CDR3 is CASSPDRGISYEQYF. Here the CDR3 DNA reads TGTGCCAGCAGTCCCGACAGGGGGATCTCCTACGAGCAGTACTTC.

The chain uses TRBV9 and TRBJ1-1; D might be TRBD1 (5 bases). Germline V gives CDR1 SGDLS, CDR2 YYNGEE. V was cut by 0 bases and J by 9 bases, with 12 bases left in between. This CDR3 has 13 residues. In DNA, the CDR3 is TGTGCCAGCAGCGTAGTGGGGGGGAGCAAAGCTTTCTTT. It yields the protein CASSVVGGSKAFF.

The chain combines TRBV7-2 with TRBJ2-5; the D is unclear. V lost 1 base to trimming and J lost 5 bases, with 5 bases between them. Germline V gene data show CDR1 as SGHTA and CDR2 as FQGNSA. The CDR3 contains 12 residues. This CDR3 is CASSLGVETQYF. CDR3 sequence (DNA): TGTGCCAGCAGCTTAGGAGTCGAGACCCAGTACTTC.

The chain carries TRBV2 and TRBJ1-2, with D perhaps TRBD1 (6 bases). Per germline, CDR1 SNHLY and CDR2 FYNNEI. The CDR3 is made up of 13 amino acids. Trimming stripped 6 bases from V and 4 bases from J, with 12 bases between. CDR3 bases: TGTGCCAGCAGGAGGGGAGGGGGCTATGGCTACACCTTC. The encoded protein is CASRRGGGYGYTF.

The CDR3 sequence is CAWSGLNDYTF. The CDR3, as DNA: TGTGCCTGGAGTGGATTAAACGACTACACCTTC. The chain employs TRBV30 and TRBJ1-2; D is undetermined. V dropped 1 base and J dropped 10 bases, with 10 bases sitting between them. This CDR3 comprises 11 residues. Germline CDR1 and CDR2: GTSNPN and SVGIG (reference sequence).

The CDR3 DNA sequence: TGTGCCAGCACCCTAGCGGGAGGGAACTCCTACGAGCAGTACTTC. Translation: CASTLAGGNSYEQYF. The genes are TRBV7-2 and TRBJ2-5; 12 positions agree with TRBD2. The J call is doubtful: the DNA matches TRBJ2-7 better. The CDR3 covers 15 residues. Germline loops: CDR1 SGHTA, CDR2 FQGNSA.

This sequence joins TRBV7-3 and TRBJ2-5, with 8 nucleotides matching TRBD1. The ends lost 5 bases at V and 2 bases at J; junction bases unmatched: 13. Per germline, CDR1 SGHTA and CDR2 FQGTGA. This CDR3 comprises 17 residues. This CDR3 reads CASSNKDRAPTQETQYF. The CDR3 bases are TGTGCCAGCAGCAACAAGGACAGGGCCCCTACGCAAGAGACCCAGTACTTC.

The chain couples TRBV12-5 to TRBJ2-1; 8 positions match TRBD2. The CDR3 consists of 14 residues. Germline lookup yields CDR1 LGHNT and CDR2 FRNRAP. The V segment lost 7 bases and the J segment 5 bases; nucleotides outside the gene matches: 7. The CDR3 coding sequence is TGTGCTAGTGCCCACGGGACTAGGGACAATGAGCAGTTCTTC. This codes for CASAHGTRDNEQFF.

This clone occurred a few times. The rearrangement joins TRBV28 to TRBJ1-4; TRBD1 matches 8 bases. The CDR3 extends over 16 amino acids. Germline CDR1 and CDR2: MDHEN and SYDVKM. The junction had 3 bases not matched to a gene; V was cut back by 3 bases and J by 0 bases. In nucleotides, the CDR3 is TGTGCCAGCAGTTTTGGGACAGGTTCAACTAATGAAAAACTGTTTTTT. It translates to CASSFGTGSTNEKLFF. The whole variable domain, remainder taken from reference TRBV28 and TRBJ1-4, is DVKVTQSSRYLVKRTGEKVFLECVQDMDHENMFWYRQDPGLGLRLIYFSYDVKMKEKGDIPEGYSVSREKKERFSLILESASTNQTSMYLCASSFGTGSTNEKLFFGSGTQLSVL.

As regards this clone: The same CDR3 is also encoded by other DNA sequences in this sample. The CDR3 region has the DNA TGTGCCAGCAGCTCGGGCACCGGGGAGCTGTTTTTT. Translating gives CASSSGTGELFF. The genes are TRBV7-3 and TRBJ2-2, with D uncertain. From germline, CDR1 is SGHTA and CDR2 FQGTGA. CDR3 length: 12 residues. Trimming left V 4 bases short and J 4 bases short, with 4 bases between. Full variable domain (rest looked up from reference TRBV7-3 and TRBJ2-2): GAGVSQTPSNKVTEKGKYVELRCDPISGHTALYWYRQSLGQGPEFLIYFQGTGAADDSGLPNDRFFAVRPEGSVSTLKIQRTERGDSAVYLCASSSGTGELFFGEGSRLTVL.

The chain is built from TRBV7-3 and TRBJ2-2; 8 positions agree with TRBD2. The V gene's germline CDR1 is SGHTA and CDR2 FQGTGA. The CDR3 extends over 16 amino acids. Losses at the gene ends were 6 bases for V and 6 bases for J; bases not matched to a gene: 12. The CDR3 reads CASRDNSGKVAGELFF. In DNA, the CDR3 is TGTGCCAGCAGAGATAATAGCGGGAAGGTGGCCGGGGAGCTGTTTTTT.

The V and J genes are TRBV10-2 and TRBJ1-4; 7 bases match TRBD1. CDR3 length equals 16 residues. The V and J ends lost 4 bases and 0 bases, in that order; junction bases with no gene match: 5. CDR1 and CDR2 (germline): WSHSY, SAAADI. For the CDR3, the DNA is TGCGCCAGCAGTGCGACAGGGTCCCCAACTAATGAAAAACTGTTTTTT. This gives the protein CASSATGSPTNEKLFF.

V and J are TRBV7-3 and TRBJ2-7, with a possible D match to TRBD2 (6 bases). Trimming shortened V by 1 base and J by 4 bases, and 11 bases separated the two germline ends. CDR1 is SGHTA and CDR2 is FQGTGA in the germline V gene. The CDR3 has 14 residues. CDR3 region: CASSLKGGAYEQYF. CDR3 in DNA: TGTGCCAGCAGCTTAAAAGGAGGGGCGTACGAGCAGTACTTC. The whole variable domain, remainder taken from reference TRBV7-3 and TRBJ2-7, is GAGVSQTPSNKVTEKGKYVELRCDPISGHTALYWYRQSLGQGPEFLIYFQGTGAADDSGLPNDRFFAVRPEGSVSTLKIQRTERGDSAVYLCASSLKGGAYEQYFGPGTRLTVT.

The gene calls are TRBV29-1 and TRBJ2-1; TRBD2 matches at 10 bases. The germline gives CDR1 SQVTM, CDR2 ANQGSEA. The ends lost 7 bases at V and 5 bases at J; junction bases unmatched: 8. CDR3 length: 14 residues. The CDR3 DNA follows: TGCAGCGCCCCGGGGCTAGCGGGAGACAATGAGCAGTTCTTC. This encodes CSAPGLAGDNEQFF.

This clone has only one observation. The CDR3 nucleotides are TGCAGCGTCCCTAGCGGAATTAGCACAGATACGCAGTATTTT. Its translation: CSVPSGISTDTQYF. The gene calls are TRBV29-1 and TRBJ2-3; TRBD2 matches 7 bases. Trimming took 6 bases from V and 0 from J; bases not matched to a gene: 6. CDR1 is SQVTM, CDR2 ANQGSEA, per germline. This CDR3 contains 14 residues.

This clone was observed once. The CDR3 loop is CASNGGFTDTQYF. The CDR3 DNA reads as TGTGCCAGCAACGGGGGTTTTACAGATACGCAGTATTTT. The chain combines TRBV2 with TRBJ2-3; a weak D match, TRBD2 (6 bases). Germline V gives CDR1 SNHLY, CDR2 FYNNEI. The CDR3 covers 13 residues. Trimming pared 7 bases from V and 3 bases from J, leaving 11 bases between.